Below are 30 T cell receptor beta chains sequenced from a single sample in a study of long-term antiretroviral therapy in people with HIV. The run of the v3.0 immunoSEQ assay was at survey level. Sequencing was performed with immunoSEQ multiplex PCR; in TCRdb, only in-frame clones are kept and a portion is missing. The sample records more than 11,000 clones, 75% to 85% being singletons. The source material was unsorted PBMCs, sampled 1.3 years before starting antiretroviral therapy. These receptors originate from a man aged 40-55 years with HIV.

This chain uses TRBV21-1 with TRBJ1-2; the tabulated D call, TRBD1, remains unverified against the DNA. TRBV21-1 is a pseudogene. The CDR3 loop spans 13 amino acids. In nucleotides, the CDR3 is TGTGCCAGCAGCAGCCGGACAGCCCTATGCTACACCTTC. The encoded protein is CASSSRTALCYTF.

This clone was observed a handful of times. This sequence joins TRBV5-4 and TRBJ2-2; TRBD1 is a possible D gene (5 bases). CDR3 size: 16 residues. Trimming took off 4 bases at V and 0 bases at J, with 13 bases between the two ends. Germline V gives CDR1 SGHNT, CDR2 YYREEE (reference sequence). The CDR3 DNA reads TGTGCCAGCAGCCCCCAGGTAGGGGCGAACACCGGGGAGCTGTTTTTT. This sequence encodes CASSPQVGANTGELFF.

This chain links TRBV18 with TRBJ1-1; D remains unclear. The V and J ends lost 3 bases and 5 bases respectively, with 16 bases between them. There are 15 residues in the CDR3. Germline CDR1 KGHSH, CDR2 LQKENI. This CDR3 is CASSPGRARETEAFF. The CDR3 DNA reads TGTGCCAGCTCACCGGGGAGGGCGAGGGAGACTGAAGCTTTCTTT.

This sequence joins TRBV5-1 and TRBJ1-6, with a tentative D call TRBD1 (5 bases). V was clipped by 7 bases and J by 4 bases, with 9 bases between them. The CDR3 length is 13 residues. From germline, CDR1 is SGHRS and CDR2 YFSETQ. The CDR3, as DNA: TGCGCCAGCCGGGGGGTTTATAATTCACCCCTCCACTTT. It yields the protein CASRGVYNSPLHF.

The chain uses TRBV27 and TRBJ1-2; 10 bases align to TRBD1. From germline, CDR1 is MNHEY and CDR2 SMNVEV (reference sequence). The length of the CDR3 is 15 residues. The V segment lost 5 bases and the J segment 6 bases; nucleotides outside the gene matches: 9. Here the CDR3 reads CASSPRDRGAHGYTF. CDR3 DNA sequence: TGTGCCAGCAGTCCCCGGGACAGGGGCGCCCATGGCTACACCTTC.

This CDR3 is CASSVGHGPLLYTQYF. CDR3 coding DNA: TGTGCCAGCAGCGTAGGTCACGGACCTTTACTCTATACGCAGTATTTT. The gene calls are TRBV9 and TRBJ2-3; D remains ambiguous. V lost 0 bases, J lost 7 bases, and 18 bases lay in between. This CDR3 contains 16 residues. Germline CDR1 reads SGDLS; CDR2 reads YYNGEE.

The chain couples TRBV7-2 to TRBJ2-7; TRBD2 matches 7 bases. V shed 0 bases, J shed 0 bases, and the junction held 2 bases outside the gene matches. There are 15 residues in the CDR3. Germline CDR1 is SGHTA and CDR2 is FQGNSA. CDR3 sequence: CASSLAGGSSYEQYF. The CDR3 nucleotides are TGTGCCAGCAGCTTAGCTGGCGGGAGCTCCTACGAGCAGTACTTC.

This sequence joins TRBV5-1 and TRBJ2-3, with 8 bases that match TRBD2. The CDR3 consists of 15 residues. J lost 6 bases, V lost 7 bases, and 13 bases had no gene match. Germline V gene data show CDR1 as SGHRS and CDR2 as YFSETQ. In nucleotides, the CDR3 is TGCGCCAGCTCTTCCGCGCGGGGGGCAGGGGATACGCAGTATTTT. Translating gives CASSSARGAGDTQYF.

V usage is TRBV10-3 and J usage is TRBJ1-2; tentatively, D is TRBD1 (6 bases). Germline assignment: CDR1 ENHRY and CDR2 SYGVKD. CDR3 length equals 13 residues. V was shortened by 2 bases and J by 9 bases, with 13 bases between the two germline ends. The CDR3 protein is CAISEAVDRSYTF. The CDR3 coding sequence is TGTGCCATCAGTGAGGCGGTTGACAGGAGCTACACCTTC.

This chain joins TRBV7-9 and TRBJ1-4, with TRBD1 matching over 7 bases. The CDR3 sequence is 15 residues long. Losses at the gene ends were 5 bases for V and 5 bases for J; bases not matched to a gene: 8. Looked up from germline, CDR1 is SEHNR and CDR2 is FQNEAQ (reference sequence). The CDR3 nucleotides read TGTGCCAGCAGCCCCACAGGAGGGGGCAATGAAAAACTGTTTTTT. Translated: CASSPTGGGNEKLFF.

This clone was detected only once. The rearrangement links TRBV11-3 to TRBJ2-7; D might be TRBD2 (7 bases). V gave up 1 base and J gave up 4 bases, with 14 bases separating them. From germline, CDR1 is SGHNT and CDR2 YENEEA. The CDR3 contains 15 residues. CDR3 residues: CASSLVGGREYEQYF. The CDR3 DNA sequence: TGTGCCAGCAGCTTAGTCGGGGGGCGCGAGTACGAGCAGTACTTC.

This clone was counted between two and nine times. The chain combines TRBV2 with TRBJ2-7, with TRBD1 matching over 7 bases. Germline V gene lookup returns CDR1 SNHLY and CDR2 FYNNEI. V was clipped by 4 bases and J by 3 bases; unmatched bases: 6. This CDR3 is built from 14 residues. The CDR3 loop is CASSADRTNYEQYF. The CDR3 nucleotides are TGTGCCAGCAGTGCGGACAGGACAAACTACGAGCAGTACTTC.

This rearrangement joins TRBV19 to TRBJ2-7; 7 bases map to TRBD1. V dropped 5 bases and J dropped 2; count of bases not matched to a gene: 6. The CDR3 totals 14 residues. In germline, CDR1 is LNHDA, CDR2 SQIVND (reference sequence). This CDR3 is CASSPTGSTYEQYF. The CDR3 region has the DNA TGTGCCAGTAGTCCGACAGGGTCCACCTACGAGCAGTACTTC. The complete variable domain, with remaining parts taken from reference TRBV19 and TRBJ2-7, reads DGGITQSPKYLFRKEGQNVTLSCEQNLNHDAMYWYRQDPGQGLRLIYYSQIVNDFQKGDIAEGYSVSREKKESFPLTVTSAQKNPTAFYLCASSPTGSTYEQYFGPGTRLTVT.

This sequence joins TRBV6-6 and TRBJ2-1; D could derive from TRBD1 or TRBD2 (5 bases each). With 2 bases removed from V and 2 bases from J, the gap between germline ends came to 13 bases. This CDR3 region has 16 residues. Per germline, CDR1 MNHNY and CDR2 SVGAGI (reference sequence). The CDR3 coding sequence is TGTGCCAGCAGTTACGAGGGGATTAGGGCCTACAATGAGCAGTTCTTC. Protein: CASSYEGIRAYNEQFF.

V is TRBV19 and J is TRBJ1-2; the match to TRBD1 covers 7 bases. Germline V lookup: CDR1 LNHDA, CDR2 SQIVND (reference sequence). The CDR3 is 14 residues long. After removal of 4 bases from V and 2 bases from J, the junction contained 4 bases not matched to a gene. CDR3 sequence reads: CASSTHRGNYGYTF. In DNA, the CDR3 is TGTGCCAGTAGTACCCACAGGGGAAACTATGGCTACACCTTC.

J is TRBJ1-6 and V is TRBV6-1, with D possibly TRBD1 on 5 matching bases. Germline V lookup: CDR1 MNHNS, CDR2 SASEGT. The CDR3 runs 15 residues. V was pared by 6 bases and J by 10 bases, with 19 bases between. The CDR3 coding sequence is TGTGCCAGCAGCCAGGGACGGCCGGCGGGATCACCCCTCCACTTT. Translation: CASSQGRPAGSPLHF.

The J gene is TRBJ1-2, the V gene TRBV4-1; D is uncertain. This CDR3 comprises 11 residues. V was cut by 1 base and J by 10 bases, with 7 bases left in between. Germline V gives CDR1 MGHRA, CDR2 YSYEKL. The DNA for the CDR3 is TGCGCCAGCAGCCAAGTCGGCGTCTACACCTTC. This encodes CASSQVGVYTF.

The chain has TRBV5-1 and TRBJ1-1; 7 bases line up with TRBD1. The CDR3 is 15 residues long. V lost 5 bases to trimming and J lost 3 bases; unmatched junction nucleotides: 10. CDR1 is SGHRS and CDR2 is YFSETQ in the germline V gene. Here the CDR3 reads CASRQTTGRDTEAFF. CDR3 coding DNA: TGCGCCAGCAGACAGACGACAGGGAGAGACACTGAAGCTTTCTTT.

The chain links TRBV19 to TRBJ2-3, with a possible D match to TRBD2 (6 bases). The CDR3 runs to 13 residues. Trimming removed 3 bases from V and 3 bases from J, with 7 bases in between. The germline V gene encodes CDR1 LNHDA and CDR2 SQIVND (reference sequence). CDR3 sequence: CASSMGGTDTQYF. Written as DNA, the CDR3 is TGTGCCAGTAGTATGGGAGGAACAGATACGCAGTATTTT.

The DNA for the CDR3 is TGTGCCAGTACCTACTACGACGGGGGGGCCAACGTCCTGACTTTC. Amino acids: CASTYYDGGANVLTF. The V gene is TRBV19, the J gene TRBJ2-6; D gene ambiguous. Germline CDR1 and CDR2: LNHDA and SQIVND (reference sequence). The CDR3 sequence is 15 residues long. Trimming removed 7 bases at V and 4 bases at J, with 14 bases between.

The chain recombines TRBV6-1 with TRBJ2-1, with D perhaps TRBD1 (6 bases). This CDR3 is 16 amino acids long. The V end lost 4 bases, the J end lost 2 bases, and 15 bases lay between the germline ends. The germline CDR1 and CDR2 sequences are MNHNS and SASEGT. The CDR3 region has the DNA TGTGCCAGCAGTGGGCTGGACAGTACTACCTACAATGAGCAGTTCTTC. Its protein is CASSGLDSTTYNEQFF.

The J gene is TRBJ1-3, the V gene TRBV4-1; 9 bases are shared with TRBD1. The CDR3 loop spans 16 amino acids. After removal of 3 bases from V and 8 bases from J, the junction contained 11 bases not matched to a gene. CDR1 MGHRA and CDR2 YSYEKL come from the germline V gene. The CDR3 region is CASSQKITGGWDTIYF. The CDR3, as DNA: TGCGCCAGCAGCCAGAAGATTACAGGGGGCTGGGACACCATATATTTT.

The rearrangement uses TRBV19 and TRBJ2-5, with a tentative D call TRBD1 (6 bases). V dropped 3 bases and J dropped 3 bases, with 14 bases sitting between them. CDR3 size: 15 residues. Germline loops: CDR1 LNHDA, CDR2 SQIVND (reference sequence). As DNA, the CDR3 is TGTGCCAGTAGTATGTGGTACCAGGGGAAAGAGACCCAGTACTTC. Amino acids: CASSMWYQGKETQYF.

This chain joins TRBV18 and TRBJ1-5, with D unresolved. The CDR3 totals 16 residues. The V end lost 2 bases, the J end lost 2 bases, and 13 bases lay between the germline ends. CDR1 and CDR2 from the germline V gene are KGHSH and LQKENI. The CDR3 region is CASSPGREGGNQPQHF. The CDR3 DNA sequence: TGTGCCAGCTCACCAGGAAGGGAAGGTGGCAATCAGCCCCAGCATTTT.

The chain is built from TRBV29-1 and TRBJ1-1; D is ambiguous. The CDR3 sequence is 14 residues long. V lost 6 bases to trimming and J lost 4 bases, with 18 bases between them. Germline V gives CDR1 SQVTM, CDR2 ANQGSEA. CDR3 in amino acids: CSVTNSRSATEAFF. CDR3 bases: TGCAGCGTCACCAATAGCAGGTCAGCCACTGAAGCTTTCTTT.

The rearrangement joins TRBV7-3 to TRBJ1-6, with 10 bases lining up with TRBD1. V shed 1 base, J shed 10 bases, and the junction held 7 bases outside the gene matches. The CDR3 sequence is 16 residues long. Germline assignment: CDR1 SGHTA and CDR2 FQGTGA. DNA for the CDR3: TGTGCCAGCAGCTTAAGGGGGACAGGGGCGAGGTCACCCCTCCACTTT. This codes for CASSLRGTGARSPLHF.

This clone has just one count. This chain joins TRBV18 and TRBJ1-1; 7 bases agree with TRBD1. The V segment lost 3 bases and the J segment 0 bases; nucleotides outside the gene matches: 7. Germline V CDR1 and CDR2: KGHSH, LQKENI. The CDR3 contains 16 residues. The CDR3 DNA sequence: TGTGCCAGCTCACCTTTGACAGGGAGTATGAACACTGAAGCTTTCTTT. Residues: CASSPLTGSMNTEAFF.

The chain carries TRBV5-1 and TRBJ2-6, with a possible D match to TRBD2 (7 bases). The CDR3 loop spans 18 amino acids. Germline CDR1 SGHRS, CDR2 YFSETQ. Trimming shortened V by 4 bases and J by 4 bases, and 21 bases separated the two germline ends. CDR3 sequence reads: CASSTHYGGQGGANVLTF. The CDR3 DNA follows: TGCGCCAGCAGCACCCACTACGGGGGGCAGGGAGGGGCCAACGTCCTGACTTTC.

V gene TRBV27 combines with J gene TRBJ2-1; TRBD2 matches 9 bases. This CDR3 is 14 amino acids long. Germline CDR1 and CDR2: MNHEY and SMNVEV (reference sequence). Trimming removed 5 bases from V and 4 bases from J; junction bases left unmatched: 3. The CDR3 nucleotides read TGTGCCAGCAGTCGACTAGCGGAATACAATGAGCAGTTCTTC. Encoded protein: CASSRLAEYNEQFF.

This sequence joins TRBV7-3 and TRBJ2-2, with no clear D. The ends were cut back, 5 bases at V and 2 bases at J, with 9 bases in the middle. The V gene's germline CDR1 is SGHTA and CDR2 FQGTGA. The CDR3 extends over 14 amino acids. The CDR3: CASSPQANTGELFF. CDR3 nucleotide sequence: TGTGCCAGCAGCCCCCAAGCTAACACCGGGGAGCTGTTTTTT.